This is a list of T cell receptor beta chains from one sample in a study of CD8+ T cells in alopecia areata. TCRdb's copy holds only in-frame clones and misses some; the assay was immunoSEQ multiplex PCR. The sample includes about 250,000 clones, around 64% of them seen just once. Here the sequenced sample was CD4+ T cells sorted from blood, taken at week 52, from a patient treated with tofacitinib. These receptors all stem from a human donor with alopecia areata. CDR3s include the opening cysteine and the closing phenylalanine or tryptophan. A D gene is named only where the DNA matches it firmly. Rows may omit the clone size; those that give it use once, few, many or a size class.

V	J	D	size	CDR3	DNA
TRBV4-1	TRBJ2-7	-	-	CASSQAPGDLQYF	TGCGCCAGCAGCCAAGCCCCCGGGGACCTCCAGTACTTC
TRBV10-3	TRBJ1-2	-	-	CAITGVGAANYGYTF	TGTGCCATCACCGGCGTCGGGGCCGCTAACTATGGCTACACCTTC
TRBV5-1	TRBJ2-3	TRBD2	-	CASGGGAWTDTQYF	TGCGCCAGCGGCGGGGGGGCCTGGACAGATACGCAGTATTTT
TRBV7-3	TRBJ1-1	-	-	CASSSGRLTEAFF	TGTGCCAGCAGCTCCGGGAGACTCACTGAAGCTTTCTTT
TRBV2	TRBJ2-1	-	once	CASSGQGISSYNEQFF	TGTGCCAGCAGTGGTCAGGGGATCAGCTCCTACAATGAGCAGTTCTTC
TRBV9	TRBJ1-6	TRBD1	-	CASGTGGDSPLHF	TGTGCCAGCGGCACAGGGGGGGATTCACCCCTCCACTTT
TRBV5-1	TRBJ2-5	-	few	CASSLTTGGGETQYF	TGCGCCAGCAGCTTGACCACCGGGGGCGGAGAGACCCAGTACTTC
TRBV29-1	TRBJ1-4	-	few	CSAWEEKLFF	TGCAGCGCCTGGGAGGAAAAACTGTTTTTT
TRBV30	TRBJ2-2	TRBD1	-	CAWSETGVAGELFF	TGTGCCTGGAGTGAAACAGGGGTGGCCGGGGAGCTGTTTTTT
TRBV6-1	TRBJ2-1	TRBD2	-	CASDTSGGANEQFF	TGTGCCAGCGATACTAGCGGGGGGGCTAATGAGCAGTTCTTC
TRBV30	TRBJ1-5	-	-	CAWSVTGPGSQPQHF	TGTGCCTGGAGTGTCACAGGGCCAGGGAGTCAGCCCCAGCATTTT
TRBV5-4	TRBJ1-2	-	-	CASSLDGGGYGYTF	TGTGCCAGCAGCTTGGACGGAGGGGGCTATGGCTACACCTTC
TRBV12-5	TRBJ1-6	-	-	CASGLIFRTGRNSPLHF	TGTGCTAGTGGTTTGATCTTTCGGACCGGTAGAAATTCACCCCTCCACTTT
TRBV5-4	TRBJ2-6	TRBD1	-	CASSGQVGSGANVLTF	TGTGCCAGCAGCGGACAGGTTGGGTCTGGGGCCAACGTCCTGACTTTC
TRBV29-1	TRBJ2-7	-	-	CSATRESPYEQYF	TGCAGCGCGACCAGGGAATCCCCCTACGAGCAGTACTTC
TRBV29-1	TRBJ2-6	-	few	CSVSSGANVLTF	TGCAGCGTTAGCTCTGGGGCCAACGTCCTGACTTTC
TRBV4-1	TRBJ2-3	TRBD1	-	CASSQRQGDPTDTQYF	TGCGCCAGCAGCCAACGGCAGGGGGATCCCACAGATACGCAGTATTTT
TRBV13	TRBJ1-1	-	-	CASSLLGPRGSTEAFF	TGTGCCAGCAGCTTATTAGGGCCCCGAGGTTCGACTGAAGCTTTCTTT
TRBV30	TRBJ2-1	-	-	CAWSPWTAVPSYNEQFF	TGTGCCTGGAGTCCCTGGACCGCTGTGCCCTCCTACAATGAGCAGTTCTTC
TRBV11-1	TRBJ2-1	TRBD1	-	CASSGDRANEQFF	TGTGCCAGCAGCGGGGACAGGGCCAATGAGCAGTTCTTC
TRBV27	TRBJ2-3	-	few	CASSLSGVSTDTQYF	TGTGCCAGCAGTTTATCAGGGGTGAGCACAGATACGCAGTATTTT
TRBV18	TRBJ2-5	-	-	CASSPRHQETQYF	TGTGCCAGCTCACCGCGCCACCAAGAGACCCAGTACTTC
TRBV15	TRBJ2-2	-	-	CATSRPLGGPGELFF	TGTGCCACCAGCAGACCCCTGGGGGGTCCCGGGGAGCTGTTTTTT
TRBV7-2	TRBJ1-4	-	-	CASSLVWGSNEKLFF	TGTGCCAGCAGCTTAGTATGGGGATCTAATGAAAAACTGTTTTTT
TRBV2	TRBJ2-2	TRBD1	few	CASSEGTGLDTGELFF	TGTGCCAGCAGTGAGGGGACAGGGCTAGACACCGGGGAGCTGTTTTTT
TRBV7-2	TRBJ2-3	-	many	CASSLDRARDTQYF	TGTGCCAGCAGCTTAGACAGGGCACGCGATACGCAGTATTTT
TRBV5-6	TRBJ2-5	-	few	CASSLARPGLILQETQYF	TGTGCCAGCAGCTTGGCACGCCCGGGTTTAATTCTACAAGAGACCCAGTACTTC
TRBV29-1	TRBJ2-7	TRBD1	-	CSALGGQGANEQYF	TGCAGCGCCCTGGGGGGACAGGGGGCTAACGAGCAGTACTTC
TRBV11-2	TRBJ2-5	-	-	CASSSDTRGTQYF	TGTGCCAGCAGCTCAGACACTCGGGGGACCCAGTACTTC
TRBV6-6	TRBJ2-3	-	-	CASSYSRSDTQYF	TGTGCCAGCAGTTACTCGAGGTCCGATACGCAGTATTTT
TRBV25-1	TRBJ2-7	-	-	CASGGFGDEQYF	TGTGCCAGCGGGGGATTCGGGGACGAGCAGTACTTC
TRBV5-6	TRBJ2-5	-	-	CASSLPTTETQYF	TGTGCCAGCAGCTTGCCGACAACAGAGACCCAGTACTTC
TRBV6-1	TRBJ1-6	-	-	CASTTGNSPLHF	TGTGCCAGCACTACGGGTAATTCACCCCTCCACTTT
TRBV27	TRBJ2-6	-	-	CASSLSVQGFSGANVLTF	TGTGCCAGCAGTTTATCAGTGCAGGGATTCTCTGGGGCCAACGTCCTGACTTTC
TRBV29-1	TRBJ1-4	TRBD1	few	CSVGQTTNEKLFF	TGCAGCGTGGGACAGACAACTAATGAAAAACTGTTTTTT
TRBV6-5	TRBJ1-6	-	-	CASSYSWQESPLHF	TGTGCCAGCAGTTACTCTTGGCAGGAGTCACCCCTCCACTTT
TRBV30	TRBJ1-3	-	-	CAWSVRAISGNTIYF	TGTGCCTGGAGTGTACGAGCGATCTCTGGAAACACCATATATTTT
TRBV7-8	TRBJ1-1	-	-	CASSKNTEAFF	TGTGCCAGCAGCAAGAACACTGAAGCTTTCTTT
TRBV18	TRBJ1-2	TRBD1	-	CASSPQGAAGYTF	TGTGCCAGCTCACCACAGGGGGCCGCTGGCTACACCTTC
TRBV30	TRBJ1-5	TRBD1	-	CAWSEGGYKPQHF	TGTGCCTGGTCGGAAGGGGGCTATAAGCCCCAGCATTTT
TRBV5-1	TRBJ2-1	TRBD1	once	CASSLQGPQSNEQFF	TGCGCCAGCAGCTTACAGGGGCCCCAGTCCAATGAGCAGTTCTTC
TRBV4-3	TRBJ2-3	-	few	CASSQDVVTDTQYF	TGCGCCAGCAGCCAAGATGTGGTAACAGATACGCAGTATTTT